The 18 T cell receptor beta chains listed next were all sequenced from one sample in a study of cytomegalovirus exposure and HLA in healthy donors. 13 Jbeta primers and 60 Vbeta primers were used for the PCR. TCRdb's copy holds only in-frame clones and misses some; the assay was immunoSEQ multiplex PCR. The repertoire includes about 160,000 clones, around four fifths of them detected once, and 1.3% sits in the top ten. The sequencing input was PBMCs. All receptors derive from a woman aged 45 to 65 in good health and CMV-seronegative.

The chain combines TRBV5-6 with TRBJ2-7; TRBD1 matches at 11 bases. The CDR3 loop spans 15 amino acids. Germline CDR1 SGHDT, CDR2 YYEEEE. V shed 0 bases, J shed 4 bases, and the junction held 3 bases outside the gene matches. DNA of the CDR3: TGTGCCAGCAGCTTGGGGACAGGGGGCGGGTACGAGCAGTACTTC. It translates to CASSLGTGGGYEQYF.

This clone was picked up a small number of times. CDR3: CASSESGLSGGAGETQYF. Written as DNA, the CDR3 is TGTGCCAGCAGTGAATCCGGACTTAGCGGGGGGGCCGGAGAGACCCAGTACTTC. The V gene is TRBV6-1, the J gene TRBJ2-5; 11 bases agree with TRBD2. The CDR3 extends over 18 amino acids. CDR1 is MNHNS, CDR2 SASEGT, per germline. With 2 bases clipped from V and 4 bases from J, the junction kept 12 bases outside the gene matches.

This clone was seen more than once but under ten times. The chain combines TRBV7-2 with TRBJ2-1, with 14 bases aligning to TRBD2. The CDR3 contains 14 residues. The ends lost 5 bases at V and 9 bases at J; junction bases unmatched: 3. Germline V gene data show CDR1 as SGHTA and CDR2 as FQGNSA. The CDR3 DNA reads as TGTGCCAGCAGCGTGACTAGCGGGGGGGCTGAGCAGTTCTTC. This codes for CASSVTSGGAEQFF.

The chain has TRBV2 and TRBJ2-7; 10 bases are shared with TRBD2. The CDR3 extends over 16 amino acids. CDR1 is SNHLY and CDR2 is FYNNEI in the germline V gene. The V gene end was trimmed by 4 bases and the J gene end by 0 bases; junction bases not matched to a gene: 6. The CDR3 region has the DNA TGTGCCAGCAGTGTGGGGGCTAGCGGGGGCTCCTACGAGCAGTACTTC. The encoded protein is CASSVGASGGSYEQYF.

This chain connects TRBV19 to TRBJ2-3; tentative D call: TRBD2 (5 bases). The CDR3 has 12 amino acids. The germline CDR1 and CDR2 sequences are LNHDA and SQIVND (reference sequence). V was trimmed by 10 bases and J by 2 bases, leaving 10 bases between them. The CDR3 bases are TGTGCCACCGGGATTTACACAGATACGCAGTATTTT. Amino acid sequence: CATGIYTDTQYF.

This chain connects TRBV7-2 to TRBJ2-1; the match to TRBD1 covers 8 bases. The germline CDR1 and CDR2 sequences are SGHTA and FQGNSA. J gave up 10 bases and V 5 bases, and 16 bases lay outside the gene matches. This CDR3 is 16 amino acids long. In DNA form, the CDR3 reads TGTGCCAGCAGCCTTTCCCGGACAGGGCTATGGGGGGAGCAGTTCTTC. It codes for CASSLSRTGLWGEQFF.

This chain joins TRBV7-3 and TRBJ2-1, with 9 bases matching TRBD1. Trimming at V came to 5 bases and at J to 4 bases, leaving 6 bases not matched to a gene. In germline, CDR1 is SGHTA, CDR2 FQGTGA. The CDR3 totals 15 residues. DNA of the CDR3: TGTGCCAGCAGCGCGGCCGGGACAGGGTACAATGAGCAGTTCTTC. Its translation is CASSAAGTGYNEQFF.

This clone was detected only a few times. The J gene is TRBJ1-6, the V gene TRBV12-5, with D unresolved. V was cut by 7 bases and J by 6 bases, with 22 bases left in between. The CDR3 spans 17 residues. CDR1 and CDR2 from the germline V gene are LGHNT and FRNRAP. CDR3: CASEREDGPASNSPLHF. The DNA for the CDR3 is TGTGCTAGTGAAAGGGAGGATGGTCCTGCGTCTAATTCACCCCTCCACTTT.

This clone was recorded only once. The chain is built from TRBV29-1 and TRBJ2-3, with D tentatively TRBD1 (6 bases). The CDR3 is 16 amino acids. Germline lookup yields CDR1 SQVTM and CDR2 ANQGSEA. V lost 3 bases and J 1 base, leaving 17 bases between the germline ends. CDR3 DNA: TGCAGCGTTGAGCTACGGACAGCAAGTGGCACAGATACGCAGTATTTT. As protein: CSVELRTASGTDTQYF.

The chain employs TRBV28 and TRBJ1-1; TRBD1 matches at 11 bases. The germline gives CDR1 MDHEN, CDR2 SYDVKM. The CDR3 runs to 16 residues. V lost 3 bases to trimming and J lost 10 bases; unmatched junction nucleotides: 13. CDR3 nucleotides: TGTGCCAGCAGTTTCGGACAGGGGGCGGGGGTCTGGTTAGCTTTCTTT. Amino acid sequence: CASSFGQGAGVWLAFF.

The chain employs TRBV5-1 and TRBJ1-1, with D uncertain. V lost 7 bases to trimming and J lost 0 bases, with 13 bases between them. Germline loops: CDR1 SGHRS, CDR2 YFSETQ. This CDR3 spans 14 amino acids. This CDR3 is CASSLVTLNTEAFF. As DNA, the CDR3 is TGCGCCAGCTCCTTAGTAACTTTGAACACTGAAGCTTTCTTT.

The CDR3 spells CASIVAGGYNEQFF. The CDR3 DNA sequence: TGTGCCAGCATTGTAGCGGGAGGTTACAATGAGCAGTTCTTC. V is TRBV2 and J is TRBJ2-1, with 10 bases that match TRBD2. Germline-derived CDR1 and CDR2 are SNHLY and FYNNEI. J gave up 4 bases and V 7 bases, and 4 bases lay outside the gene matches. The CDR3 has 14 residues.

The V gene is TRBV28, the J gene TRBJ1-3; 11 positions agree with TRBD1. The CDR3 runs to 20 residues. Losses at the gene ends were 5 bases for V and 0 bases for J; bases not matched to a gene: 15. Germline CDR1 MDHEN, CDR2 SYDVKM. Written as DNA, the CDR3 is TGTGCCAGCAGTACTCGGACAGGGGGCAAAAATCCCCGCTCTGGAAACACCATATATTTT. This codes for CASSTRTGGKNPRSGNTIYF. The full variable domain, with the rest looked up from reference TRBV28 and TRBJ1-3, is DVKVTQSSRYLVKRTGEKVFLECVQDMDHENMFWYRQDPGLGLRLIYFSYDVKMKEKGDIPEGYSVSREKKERFSLILESASTNQTSMYLCASSTRTGGKNPRSGNTIYFGEGSWLTVV.

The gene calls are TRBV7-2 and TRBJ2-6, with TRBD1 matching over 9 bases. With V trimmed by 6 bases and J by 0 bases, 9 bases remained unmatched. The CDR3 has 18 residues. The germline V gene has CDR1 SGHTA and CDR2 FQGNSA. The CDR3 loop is CASRQIGTGPSGANVLTF. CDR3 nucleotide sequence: TGTGCCAGCAGACAGATCGGGACAGGGCCCTCTGGGGCCAACGTCCTGACTTTC. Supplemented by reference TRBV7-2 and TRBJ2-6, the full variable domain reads GAGVSQSPSNKVTEKGKDVELRCDPISGHTALYWYRQSLGQGLEFLIYFQGNSAPDKSGLPSDRFSAERTGGSVSTLTIQRTQQEDSAVYLCASRQIGTGPSGANVLTFGAGSRLTVL.

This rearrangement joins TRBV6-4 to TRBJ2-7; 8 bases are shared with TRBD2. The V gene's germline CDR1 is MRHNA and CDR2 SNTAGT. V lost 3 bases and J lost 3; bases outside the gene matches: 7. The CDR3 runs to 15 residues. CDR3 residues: CASSETSGAHYEQYF. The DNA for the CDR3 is TGTGCCAGCAGTGAAACTAGCGGAGCTCACTACGAGCAGTACTTC.

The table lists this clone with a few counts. This CDR3 is CASSQDRGANQPQHF. The CDR3 coding sequence is TGCGCCAGCAGCCAAGACAGGGGGGCCAATCAGCCCCAGCATTTT. The chain carries TRBV4-3 and TRBJ1-5; 7 bases agree with TRBD1. V trimming: 0 bases; J trimming: 3 bases; junction bases outside the gene matches: 2. In germline, CDR1 is LGHNA, CDR2 YSLEER. CDR3 length equals 15 residues.

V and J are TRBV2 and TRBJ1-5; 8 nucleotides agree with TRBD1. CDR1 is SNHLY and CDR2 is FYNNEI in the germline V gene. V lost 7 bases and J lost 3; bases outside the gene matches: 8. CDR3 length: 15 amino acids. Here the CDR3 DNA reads TGTGCCAGCAACGGACAGGGTCTTTTCAATCAGCCCCAGCATTTT. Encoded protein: CASNGQGLFNQPQHF.

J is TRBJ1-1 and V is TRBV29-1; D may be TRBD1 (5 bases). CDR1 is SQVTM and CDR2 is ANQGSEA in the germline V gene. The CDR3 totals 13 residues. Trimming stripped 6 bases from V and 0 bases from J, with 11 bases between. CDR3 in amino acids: CSVRTPMNTEAFF. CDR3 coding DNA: TGCAGCGTGCGGACACCTATGAACACTGAAGCTTTCTTT.